Below, one TCR beta chain is given with its context. Sequenced by immunoSEQ multiplex PCR; TCRdb stores in-frame clones only, minus some. The table lists 200,000 or so clones, about 86% of them singletons. The entry originates in a study of blood T cell repertoires in COVID-19. Whole-study context: In each case, the material was cDNA or gDNA derived from T cells, B-cell-depleted T cells, or PBMCs.

V was pared by 2 bases and J by 3 bases, with 11 bases between. The CDR3 is made up of 14 amino acids. The germline CDR1 and CDR2 sequences are LGHNA and YSLEER. The chain couples TRBV4-3 to TRBJ2-7; TRBD1 might be the D (6 bases). The sequence was collected from a man aged 40-50 years who had recovered from COVID-19. Sequencing input: PBMCs or T cells enriched from blood (not recorded which). The CDR3 loop reads CASSQHTGRYEQYF. For the CDR3, the DNA is TGCGCCAGCAGCCAACACACAGGGCGCTACGAGCAGTACTTC.